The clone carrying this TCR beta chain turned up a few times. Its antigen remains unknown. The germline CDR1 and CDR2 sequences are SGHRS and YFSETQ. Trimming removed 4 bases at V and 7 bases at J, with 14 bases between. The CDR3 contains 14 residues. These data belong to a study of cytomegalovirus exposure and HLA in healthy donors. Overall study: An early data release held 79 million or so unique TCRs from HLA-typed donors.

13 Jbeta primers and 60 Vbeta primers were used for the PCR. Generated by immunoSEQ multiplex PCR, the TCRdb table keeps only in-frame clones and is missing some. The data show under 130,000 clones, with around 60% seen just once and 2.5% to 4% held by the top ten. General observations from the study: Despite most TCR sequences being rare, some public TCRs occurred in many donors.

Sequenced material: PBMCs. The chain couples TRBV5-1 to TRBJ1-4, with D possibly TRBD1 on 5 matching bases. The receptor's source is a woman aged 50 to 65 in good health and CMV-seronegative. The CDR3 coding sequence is TGCGCCAGCAGCCTAACAGGCGGCGGTGAAAAACTGTTTTTT. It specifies CASSLTGGGEKLFF. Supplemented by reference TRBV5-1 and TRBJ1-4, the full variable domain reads KAGVTQTPRYLIKTRGQQVTLSCSPISGHRSVSWYQQTPGQGLQFLFEYFSETQRNKGNFPGRFSGRQFSNSRSEMNVSTLELGDSALYLCASSLTGGGEKLFFGSGTQLSVL.